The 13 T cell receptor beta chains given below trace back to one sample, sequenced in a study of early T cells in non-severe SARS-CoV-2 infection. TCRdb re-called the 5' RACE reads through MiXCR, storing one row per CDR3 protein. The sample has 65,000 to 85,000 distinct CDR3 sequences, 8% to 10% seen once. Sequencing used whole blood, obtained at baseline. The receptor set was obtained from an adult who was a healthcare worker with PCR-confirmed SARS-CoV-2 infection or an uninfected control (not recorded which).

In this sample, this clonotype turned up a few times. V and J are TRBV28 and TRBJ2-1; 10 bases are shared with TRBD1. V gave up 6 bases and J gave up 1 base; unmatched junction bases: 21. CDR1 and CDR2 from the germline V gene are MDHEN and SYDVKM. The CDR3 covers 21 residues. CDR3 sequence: CASSTPLPGQGRRGSYNEQFF. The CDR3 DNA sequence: TGTGCCAGCAGCACACCCTTGCCGGGACAGGGGAGACGGGGTTCCTACAATGAGCAGTTCTTC.

CDR3 sequence: CSALTGTSGTYEQFF. Here the CDR3 DNA reads TGCAGCGCCTTGACTGGGACTAGCGGGACCTATGAGCAGTTCTTC. The V and J genes are TRBV29-1 and TRBJ2-1; 13 nucleotides line up with TRBD2. Germline V CDR1 and CDR2: SQVTM, ANQGSEA. The CDR3 extends over 15 amino acids. V dropped 7 bases and J dropped 8; count of bases not matched to a gene: 11.

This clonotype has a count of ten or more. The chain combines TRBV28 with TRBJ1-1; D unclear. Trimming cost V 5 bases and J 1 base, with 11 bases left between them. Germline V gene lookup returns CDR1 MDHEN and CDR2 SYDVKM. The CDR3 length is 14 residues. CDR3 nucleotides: TGTGCCAGCAGTCTCCGGCCTCGGAACACTGAAGCTTTCTTT. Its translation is CASSLRPRNTEAFF.

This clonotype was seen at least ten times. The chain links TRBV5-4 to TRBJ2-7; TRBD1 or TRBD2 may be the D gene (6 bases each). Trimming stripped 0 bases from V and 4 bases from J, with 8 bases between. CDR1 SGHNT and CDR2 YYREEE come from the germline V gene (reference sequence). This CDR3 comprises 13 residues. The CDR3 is CASSLEGGYEQYF. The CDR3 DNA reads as TGTGCCAGCAGCTTGGAAGGGGGGTACGAGCAGTACTTC.

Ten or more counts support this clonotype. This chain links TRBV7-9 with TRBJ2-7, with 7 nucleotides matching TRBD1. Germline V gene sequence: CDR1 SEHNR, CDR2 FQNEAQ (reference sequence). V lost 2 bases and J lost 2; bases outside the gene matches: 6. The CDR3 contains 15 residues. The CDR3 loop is CASSLRTGRTYEQYF. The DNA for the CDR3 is TGTGCCAGCAGCTTAAGGACAGGCAGGACCTACGAGCAGTACTTC.

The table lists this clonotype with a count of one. CDR3: CASSPAGSYGYTF. The CDR3 coding sequence is TGTGCCAGCTCACCCGCGGGCAGCTATGGCTACACCTTC. V is TRBV12-3 or TRBV12-4 and J is TRBJ1-2; no definite D call. This CDR3 contains 13 residues. V shed 8 bases and J shed 4 bases, with 14 bases lying between them.

The chain's CDR3 is CASSPPGGLYNEQFF. Written as DNA, the CDR3 is TGTGCCAGCAGCCCACCCGGCGGCTTATACAATGAGCAGTTCTTC. This chain links TRBV11-2 with TRBJ2-1; no reliable D call. In germline, CDR1 is SGHAT, CDR2 FQNNGV. V dropped 5 bases and J dropped 4 bases, with 15 bases sitting between them. The length of the CDR3 is 15 residues.

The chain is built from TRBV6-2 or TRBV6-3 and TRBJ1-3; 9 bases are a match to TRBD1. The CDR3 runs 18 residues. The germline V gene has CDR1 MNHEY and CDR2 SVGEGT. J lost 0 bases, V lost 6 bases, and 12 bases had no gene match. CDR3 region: CASSPLGTGRSSGNTIYF. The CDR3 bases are TGTGCCAGCAGCCCCCTCGGGACAGGGCGAAGCTCTGGAAACACCATATATTTT.

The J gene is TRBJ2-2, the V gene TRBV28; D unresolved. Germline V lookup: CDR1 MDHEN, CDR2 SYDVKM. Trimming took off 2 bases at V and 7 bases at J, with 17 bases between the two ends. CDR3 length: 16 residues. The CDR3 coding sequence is TGTGCCAGCAGTTTACGTCGGCTGCCTCCCAGCGGGGAGCTGTTTTTT. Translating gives CASSLRRLPPSGELFF.

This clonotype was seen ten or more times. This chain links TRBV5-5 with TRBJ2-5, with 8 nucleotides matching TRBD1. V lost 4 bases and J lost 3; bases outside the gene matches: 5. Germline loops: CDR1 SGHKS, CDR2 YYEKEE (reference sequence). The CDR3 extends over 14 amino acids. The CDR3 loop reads CASSIAGGEETQYF. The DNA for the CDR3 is TGTGCCAGCAGCATAGCAGGGGGCGAAGAGACCCAGTACTTC.

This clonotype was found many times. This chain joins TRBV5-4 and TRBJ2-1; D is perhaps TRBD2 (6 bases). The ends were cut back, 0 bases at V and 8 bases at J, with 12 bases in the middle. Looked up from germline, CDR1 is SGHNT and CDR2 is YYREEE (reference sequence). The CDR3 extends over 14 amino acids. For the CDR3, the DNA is TGTGCCAGCAGCTTGGGACGGGAGTGGGATGAGCAGTTCTTC. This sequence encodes CASSLGREWDEQFF.

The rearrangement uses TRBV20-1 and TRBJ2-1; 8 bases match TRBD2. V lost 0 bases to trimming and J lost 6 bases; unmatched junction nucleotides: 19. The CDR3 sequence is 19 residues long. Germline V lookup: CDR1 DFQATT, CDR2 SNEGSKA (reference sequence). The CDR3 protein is CSARDLVQRERFNPNEQFF. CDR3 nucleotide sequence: TGCAGTGCTAGAGATCTGGTCCAGCGGGAGCGTTTTAACCCCAATGAGCAGTTCTTC.

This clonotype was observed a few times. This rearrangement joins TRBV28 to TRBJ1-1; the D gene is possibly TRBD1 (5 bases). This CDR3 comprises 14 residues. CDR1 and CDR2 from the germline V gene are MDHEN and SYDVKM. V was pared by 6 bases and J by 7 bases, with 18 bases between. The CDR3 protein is CASRRGPSLFEAFF. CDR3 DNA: TGTGCCAGCAGAAGGGGACCAAGCCTATTTGAAGCTTTCTTT.